This T cell receptor (beta chain) appears in the sequencing data of a study of cytomegalovirus exposure and HLA in healthy donors. The PCR had 60 Vbeta and 13 Jbeta primers. The method was immunoSEQ multiplex PCR; TCRdb's version includes in-frame clones alone and lacks a portion of them. Among some 120,000 clones listed, roughly 80% were seen once. CDR1 and CDR2 (germline): SGHRS, YFSETQ. The CDR3 extends over 11 amino acids. V was pared by 4 bases and J by 4 bases, with 4 bases between. The origin of this receptor is a male donor in good health and CMV-seropositive. The sequencing input was PBMCs. V and J are TRBV5-1 and TRBJ2-3; the D is unclear. CDR3 coding DNA: TGCGCCAGCAGCAGCGCAGATACGCAGTATTTT. Its translation: CASSSADTQYF.